The 27 T cell receptor beta chains reported below all come from one sample, sequenced in a study of patients and donors after allogeneic stem cell transplantation. TCRdb passed the RT-PCR reads through MiXCR, listing each CDR3 protein once. The sample consists of roughly 230,000 distinct CDR3 sequences, roughly 13% of them appearing once. The sequenced sample was blood, either unsorted or a sorted T cell fraction (not recorded which). Receptor source: a human donor who was either an allogeneic HSCT recipient or a stem cell or donor lymphocyte infusion donor (not recorded which). It is not recorded whose cells these are; they may come from a transplant donor.

In its sample, this clonotype was seen a few times. The V gene is TRBV29-1, the J gene TRBJ1-1; no reliable D call. The CDR3 contains 15 residues. With 6 bases removed from V and 1 base from J, the gap between germline ends came to 18 bases. The V gene's germline CDR1 is SQVTM and CDR2 ANQGSEA. Here the CDR3 DNA reads TGCAGCGTGTGGGCCTTCGGGCGGCCGAACACTGAAGCTTTCTTT. Translating gives CSVWAFGRPNTEAFF. The full variable domain, completed using reference TRBV29-1 and TRBJ1-1, is SAVISQKPSRDICQRGTSLTIQCQVDSQVTMMFWYRQQPGQSLTLIATANQGSEATYESGFVIDKFPISRPNLTFSTLTVSNMSPEDSSIYLCSVWAFGRPNTEAFFGQGTRLTVV.

This chain uses TRBV19 with TRBJ2-7; tentative D call: TRBD1 (6 bases). CDR3 length: 16 amino acids. Germline CDR1 and CDR2: LNHDA and SQIVND (reference sequence). V shed 2 bases and J shed 5 bases, with 19 bases lying between them. The CDR3 DNA follows: TGTGCCAGTAGTATATCCCCGGGCGTGGGGGCCGACGAGCAGTACTTC. Translated, it gives CASSISPGVGADEQYF.

The chain employs TRBV9 and TRBJ2-5; 8 positions match TRBD2. V lost 0 bases and J lost 5; bases outside the gene matches: 6. Germline V CDR1 and CDR2: SGDLS, YYNGEE. This CDR3 contains 15 residues. The CDR3 protein is CASSVAGTRSETQYF. The DNA for the CDR3 is TGTGCCAGCAGCGTAGCTGGGACTAGATCGGAGACCCAGTACTTC. Full variable domain (rest looked up from reference TRBV9 and TRBJ2-5): DSGVTQTPKHLITATGQRVTLRCSPRSGDLSVYWYQQSLDQGLQFLIQYYNGEERAKGNILERFSAQQFPDLHSELNLSSLELGDSALYFCASSVAGTRSETQYFGPGTRLLVL.

This clonotype was picked up many times. The chain uses TRBV4-3 and TRBJ2-3, with TRBD2 identical over 7 bases. The V and J ends lost 0 bases and 0 bases, in that order; junction bases with no gene match: 3. Germline assignment: CDR1 LGHNA and CDR2 YSLEER. The CDR3 consists of 16 residues. CDR3 in DNA: TGCGCCAGCAGCCAAGATCAAGCGGGGAGCACAGATACGCAGTATTTT. Amino acids: CASSQDQAGSTDTQYF.

This clonotype occurred a few times. This sequence joins TRBV5-1 and TRBJ1-1; 7 bases are shared with TRBD1. V shed 4 bases, J shed 6 bases, and the junction held 12 bases outside the gene matches. This CDR3 contains 15 residues. Germline assignment: CDR1 SGHRS and CDR2 YFSETQ. The CDR3 loop reads CASSETGRQSPEAFF. The CDR3 DNA follows: TGCGCCAGCAGCGAGACAGGGAGGCAGTCCCCTGAAGCTTTCTTT.

Many counts were recorded for this clonotype. The gene calls are TRBV20-1 and TRBJ1-3; D is unresolved. This CDR3 is built from 14 residues. V was cut by 1 base and J by 3 bases, with 10 bases left in between. Germline assignment: CDR1 DFQATT and CDR2 SNEGSKA (reference sequence). CDR3 in amino acids: CSARVEFSGNTIYF. The CDR3, as DNA: TGCAGTGCTAGAGTTGAGTTTAGTGGAAACACCATATATTTT.

The V and J genes are TRBV3-1 and TRBJ1-6; perhaps TRBD1 as D (6 bases). This CDR3 contains 15 residues. V was shortened by 2 bases and J by 7 bases, with 12 bases between the two germline ends. CDR1 and CDR2 (germline): LGHDT, YNNKEL (reference sequence). The CDR3 nucleotides read TGTGCCAGCAGCCAATTACAGGGAAAGAATTCACCCCTCCACTTT. Protein: CASSQLQGKNSPLHF.

Ten or more counts support this clonotype. The genes are TRBV24-1 and TRBJ1-5; no definite D call. Germline values: CDR1 KGHDR, CDR2 SFDVKD. The ends were cut back, 5 bases at V and 0 bases at J, with 4 bases in the middle. The CDR3 length is 13 residues. The DNA for the CDR3 is TGTGCCACCAGTGCTAATAGCAATCAGCCCCAGCATTTT. It translates to CATSANSNQPQHF.

This clonotype was detected a few times. The genes are TRBV7-3 and TRBJ2-1, with 7 bases aligning to TRBD2. V shed 5 bases, J shed 8 bases, and the junction held 9 bases outside the gene matches. The CDR3 extends over 14 amino acids. Germline lookup yields CDR1 SGHTA and CDR2 FQGTGA. This chain's CDR3 is CASSPGLVLDEQFF. CDR3 nucleotides: TGTGCCAGCAGCCCCGGACTAGTCCTGGATGAGCAGTTCTTC.

This clonotype came up many times. The gene calls are TRBV6-1 and TRBJ2-1; 7 bases are shared with TRBD2. The CDR3 runs to 14 residues. V trimming: 5 bases; J trimming: 6 bases; junction bases outside the gene matches: 7. Germline CDR1 MNHNS, CDR2 SASEGT. Here the CDR3 reads CASSRKRDSNEQFF. In DNA, the CDR3 is TGTGCCAGCAGTCGTAAGCGGGACTCCAATGAGCAGTTCTTC.

This clonotype has more than one count but fewer than ten. The chain employs TRBV20-1 and TRBJ2-1, with TRBD2 identical over 13 bases. This CDR3 is built from 18 residues. With V trimmed by 7 bases and J by 5 bases, 17 bases remained unmatched. Looked up from germline, CDR1 is DFQATT and CDR2 is SNEGSKA (reference sequence). As DNA, the CDR3 is TGCAGTGAGTCGAGGACTAGCGGGAGCACTAACCAAAACAATGAGCAGTTCTTC. This codes for CSESRTSGSTNQNNEQFF.

This clonotype showed up just a few times. The CDR3 sequence: CASSRGTGGGNQPQHF. The CDR3 DNA is TGTGCCAGCAGCCGCGGGACGGGAGGAGGCAATCAGCCCCAGCATTTT. The chain is built from TRBV5-6 and TRBJ1-5, with D maybe TRBD1 (5 bases). Trimming stripped 4 bases from V and 2 bases from J, with 16 bases between. The CDR3 contains 16 residues. The V gene's germline CDR1 is SGHDT and CDR2 YYEEEE.

This clonotype was counted ten times or more. This chain connects TRBV18 to TRBJ2-3; D might be TRBD2 (6 bases). Trimming shortened V by 2 bases and J by 2 bases, and 8 bases separated the two germline ends. This CDR3 has 14 residues. Germline CDR1 KGHSH, CDR2 LQKENI. The CDR3 DNA reads TGTGCCAGCTCACCAAGGACTATCACAGATACGCAGTATTTT. Its translation: CASSPRTITDTQYF.

This clonotype was counted only a few times. The conserved closing phenylalanine or tryptophan is absent in this CDR3, likely reflecting a read error. This rearrangement joins TRBV12-3 or TRBV12-4 to TRBJ1-1; D is unclear. The ends were cut back, 2 bases at V and 3 bases at J, with 4 bases in the middle. The CDR3 runs to 12 residues. CDR3 in amino acids: CASSLTYTEAFC. The DNA for the CDR3 is TGTGCCAGCAGTTTAACCTACACTGAAGCTTTCTGT.

This clonotype showed up many times. The rearrangement uses TRBV6-1 and TRBJ2-7; no firm D call. CDR1 MNHNS and CDR2 SASEGT come from the germline V gene. The V end lost 0 bases, the J end lost 3 bases, and 3 bases lay between the germline ends. This CDR3 spans 12 amino acids. This CDR3 reads CASSEAIYEQYF. The CDR3 DNA is TGTGCCAGCAGTGAAGCCATCTACGAGCAGTACTTC.

This chain uses TRBV12-3 or TRBV12-4 with TRBJ1-5; D gene ambiguous. V lost 7 bases to trimming and J lost 0 bases, with 19 bases between them. This CDR3 has 17 amino acids. The CDR3 loop is CASTSGVSRFSNQPQHF. CDR3 DNA sequence: TGTGCCAGCACCTCTGGCGTAAGTAGGTTTAGCAATCAGCCCCAGCATTTT.

This clonotype was counted between two and nine times. The rearrangement links TRBV6-5 to TRBJ1-2; no reliable D call. Trimming stripped 0 bases from V and 3 bases from J, with 5 bases between. The CDR3 runs 13 residues. Germline CDR1 reads MNHEY; CDR2 reads SVGAGI. The CDR3 DNA reads as TGTGCCAGCAGTTACTCCCTCGACTATGGCTACACCTTC. Protein product: CASSYSLDYGYTF.

V and J are TRBV24-1 and TRBJ2-3; D unclear. The CDR3 loop spans 13 amino acids. Germline CDR1 and CDR2: KGHDR and SFDVKD. V gave up 4 bases and J gave up 4 bases, with 8 bases separating them. CDR3 sequence: CATSELDADTQYF. The DNA for the CDR3 is TGTGCCACCAGTGAATTAGATGCAGATACGCAGTATTTT.

In this sample, this clonotype turned up a few times. The chain has TRBV19 and TRBJ2-3, with no clear D. This CDR3 spans 14 amino acids. The germline V and J ends were trimmed by 5 bases and 5 bases, with 14 bases remaining between them. Germline lookup yields CDR1 LNHDA and CDR2 SQIVND (reference sequence). This chain's CDR3 is CASSRSLRGDTQYF. The DNA for the CDR3 is TGTGCCAGTAGTCGGTCTCTTCGAGGAGATACGCAGTATTTT.

In its sample, this clonotype was seen many times. The chain carries TRBV7-2 and TRBJ2-1; 8 nucleotides line up with TRBD2. The CDR3 sequence is 16 residues long. Germline-derived CDR1 and CDR2 are SGHTA and FQGNSA. Germline trimming cut 0 bases from V and 2 bases from J; bases unmatched to any gene: 3. CDR3 DNA sequence: TGTGCCAGCAGCTTAGCTGGAGCGGGGGCCTACAATGAGCAGTTCTTC. Translating it yields CASSLAGAGAYNEQFF. Supplemented by reference TRBV7-2 and TRBJ2-1, the full variable domain reads GAGVSQSPSNKVTEKGKDVELRCDPISGHTALYWYRQSLGQGLEFLIYFQGNSAPDKSGLPSDRFSAERTGGSVSTLTIQRTQQEDSAVYLCASSLAGAGAYNEQFFGPGTRLTVL.

This clonotype was recorded many times. The chain carries TRBV5-1 and TRBJ2-3; unclear D gene. With 0 bases removed from V and 4 bases from J, the gap between germline ends came to 12 bases. Looked up from germline, CDR1 is SGHRS and CDR2 is YFSETQ. The CDR3 runs to 15 residues. CDR3 bases: TGCGCCAGCAGCTTGGGGGTTGTACGATCAGATACGCAGTATTTT. This sequence encodes CASSLGVVRSDTQYF.

This clonotype was picked up a small number of times. The CDR3 nucleotides are TGCAGTGCTAGAGCGAGGGACAGGTTCTCCTACGAGCAGTACTTC. It is translated as CSARARDRFSYEQYF. The V and J genes are TRBV20-1 and TRBJ2-7, with 8 bases that match TRBD1. The CDR3 runs to 15 residues. Germline V lookup: CDR1 DFQATT, CDR2 SNEGSKA (reference sequence). With 1 base clipped from V and 0 bases from J, the junction kept 5 bases outside the gene matches.

The chain joins TRBV7-9 to TRBJ2-3; TRBD1 agrees at 11 bases. The CDR3 runs to 15 residues. Germline V lookup: CDR1 SEHNR, CDR2 FQNEAQ (reference sequence). V lost 4 bases to trimming and J lost 6 bases; unmatched junction nucleotides: 6. The CDR3, as DNA: TGTGCCAGCAGCTCAGCGGGACAGGGGGTCGATACGCAGTATTTT. Its protein product is CASSSAGQGVDTQYF. Combining the CDR3 with reference TRBV7-9 and TRBJ2-3 gives the whole variable domain DTGVSQNPRHKITKRGQNVTFRCDPISEHNRLYWYRQTLGQGPEFLTYFQNEAQLEKSRLLSDRFSAERPKGSFSTLEIQRTEQGDSAMYLCASSSAGQGVDTQYFGPGTRLTVL.

CDR3 nucleotides: TGTGCCAGCAGTTACGAAGGGTATCAGCCCCAGCATTTT. Amino acid sequence: CASSYEGYQPQHF. This sequence joins TRBV6-2 or TRBV6-3 and TRBJ1-5; D gene uncertain. The CDR3 has 13 residues. Germline lookup yields CDR1 MNHEY and CDR2 SVGEGT. V was shortened by 2 bases and J by 5 bases, with 7 bases between the two germline ends.

V is TRBV4-3 and J is TRBJ2-1; 16 nucleotides align to TRBD2. V dropped 5 bases and J dropped 9; count of bases not matched to a gene: 10. Per germline, CDR1 LGHNA and CDR2 YSLEER. This CDR3 is 17 amino acids long. The CDR3 DNA sequence: TGCGCCAGCAGCGAAGGGACTAGCGGGGGGGTTTACGGTGAGCAGTTCTTC. Residues: CASSEGTSGGVYGEQFF.

V and J are TRBV2 and TRBJ2-5; 10 bases align to TRBD1. CDR1 SNHLY and CDR2 FYNNEI come from the germline V gene. The CDR3 is made up of 13 amino acids. Losses at the gene ends were 10 bases for V and 5 bases for J; bases not matched to a gene: 7. CDR3 nucleotides: TGTGCCACCCTCCGGGACAGGGGTGAGACCCAGTACTTC. This codes for CATLRDRGETQYF.

This clonotype was recorded a few times. The chain has TRBV20-1 and TRBJ2-2; 10 bases align to TRBD1. Trimming at V came to 0 bases and at J to 7 bases, leaving 5 bases not matched to a gene. Germline V CDR1 and CDR2: DFQATT, SNEGSKA (reference sequence). CDR3 length: 15 residues. CDR3 nucleotide sequence: TGCAGTGCTAGAGATTTCGGACAGGGGGGCGGGGAGCTGTTTTTT. Translated, it gives CSARDFGQGGGELFF.